Below are 21 T cell receptor beta chains sequenced from a single sample in a study of shared clonotypes between healthy human individuals. Repertoires were generated with immunoSEQ multiplex PCR, while TCRdb's copy carries only in-frame clones and drops some. Of around 2.3 million clones in the sample, around 95% were seen once. Sequenced: naive CD4+ T cells sorted from blood. Subset denoted: CD45RA+ positively selected. Receptors originate from a man aged 18 to 30 in good health.

The V call is TRBV6-1, the J call TRBJ2-7, with TRBD1 matching 10 bases. The CDR3 runs to 17 residues. After removal of 4 bases from V and 0 bases from J, the junction contained 9 bases not matched to a gene. Germline V gene sequence: CDR1 MNHNS, CDR2 SASEGT. The DNA for the CDR3 is TGTGCCAGCAGTGCAGGGACAGGGGTCCCAAGCTCCTACGAGCAGTACTTC. It translates to CASSAGTGVPSSYEQYF.

This chain connects TRBV10-3 to TRBJ2-1; D is perhaps TRBD1 (6 bases). The length of the CDR3 is 14 residues. Germline V CDR1 and CDR2: ENHRY, SYGVKD. The ends were cut back, 5 bases at V and 6 bases at J, with 14 bases in the middle. The CDR3 here is CAISIGQGTNEQFF. The CDR3 DNA sequence: TGTGCCATCAGTATCGGCCAGGGGACCAATGAGCAGTTCTTC.

The chain links TRBV7-9 to TRBJ2-7, with 8 nucleotides matching TRBD1. V gave up 0 bases and J gave up 5 bases; unmatched junction bases: 3. The CDR3 covers 14 residues. CDR1 and CDR2 (germline): SEHNR, FQNEAQ (reference sequence). Written as DNA, the CDR3 is TGTGCCAGCAGCTTAGCGGAGACAGGGGACGAGCAGTACTTC. Residues: CASSLAETGDEQYF.

The CDR3: CASSSGFYGYTF. The CDR3 coding sequence is TGTGCCAGTAGTTCGGGATTCTATGGCTACACCTTC. V gene TRBV19 combines with J gene TRBJ1-2; D uncertain. CDR3 length: 12 amino acids. CDR1 is LNHDA, CDR2 SQIVND, per germline (reference sequence). Trimming removed 5 bases from V and 4 bases from J, with 8 bases in between.

In DNA, the CDR3 is TGTGCCATCACTTCCGGGATTGGCACAGATACGCAGTATTTT. Its translation is CAITSGIGTDTQYF. The chain carries TRBV10-3 and TRBJ2-3; weak D call: TRBD2 (5 bases). The CDR3 sequence is 14 residues long. V shed 7 bases and J shed 1 base, with 12 bases lying between them. The V gene's germline CDR1 is ENHRY and CDR2 SYGVKD.

This rearrangement joins TRBV5-1 to TRBJ2-2; D gene unclear. In germline, CDR1 is SGHRS, CDR2 YFSETQ. The V gene lost 4 bases and the J gene lost 2 bases, with 18 bases spanning the gap. This CDR3 comprises 17 residues. In DNA form, the CDR3 reads TGCGCCAGCAGCCCCCTCTCTGCGTTTATAAACACCGGGGAGCTGTTTTTT. This gives the protein CASSPLSAFINTGELFF.

This sequence joins TRBV7-9 and TRBJ2-1; 10 positions match TRBD2. Germline V gene lookup returns CDR1 SEHNR and CDR2 FQNEAQ (reference sequence). V lost 7 bases, J lost 4 bases, and 4 bases stayed unmatched. The CDR3 is 14 amino acids. For the CDR3, the DNA is TGTGCCAGCATCGGACTAGCGGTATACAATGAGCAGTTCTTC. It yields the protein CASIGLAVYNEQFF.

The rearrangement uses TRBV10-3 and TRBJ2-7, with 11 positions matching TRBD1. CDR1 and CDR2 (germline): ENHRY, SYGVKD. The CDR3 sequence is 13 residues long. Trimming at V came to 8 bases and at J to 5 bases, leaving 5 bases not matched to a gene. Here the CDR3 DNA reads TGTGCCATCGGACAGGGGGCGATCCACGAGCAGTACTTC. Protein: CAIGQGAIHEQYF.

The chain couples TRBV2 to TRBJ2-1, with 15 positions matching TRBD2. CDR3 size: 15 residues. CDR1 is SNHLY and CDR2 is FYNNEI in the germline V gene. J gave up 4 bases and V 8 bases, and 3 bases lay outside the gene matches. CDR3 protein: CASQGTSGGYNEQFF. Here the CDR3 DNA reads TGTGCCAGCCAGGGGACTAGCGGGGGGTACAATGAGCAGTTCTTC.

CDR3 region: CASSAGLAGVSTDTQYF. The CDR3 bases are TGCGCCAGCAGCGCAGGACTAGCGGGGGTGTCCACAGATACGCAGTATTTT. The J gene is TRBJ2-3, the V gene TRBV5-1; 13 bases fit TRBD2. V gave up 4 bases and J gave up 2 bases; unmatched junction bases: 7. CDR1 and CDR2 from the germline V gene are SGHRS and YFSETQ. The CDR3 consists of 17 residues.

The J gene is TRBJ2-5, the V gene TRBV27; TRBD2 matches 9 bases. The CDR3 runs to 13 residues. Germline V gives CDR1 MNHEY, CDR2 SMNVEV (reference sequence). Trimming at V came to 3 bases and at J to 5 bases, leaving 1 base not matched to a gene. In DNA form, the CDR3 reads TGTGCCAGCAGTTTTAGCGGGGGCGAGACCCAGTACTTC. Protein: CASSFSGGETQYF.

A word on this clone: The same CDR3 arises from other DNA sequences in this sample as well. The V call is TRBV6-5, the J call TRBJ2-7; 13 nucleotides line up with TRBD2. Germline CDR1 reads MNHEY; CDR2 reads SVGAGI. V lost 4 bases and J lost 1; bases outside the gene matches: 4. The CDR3 contains 16 residues. CDR3 in amino acids: CASSSPGLAGSYEQYF. CDR3 coding DNA: TGTGCCAGCAGTTCCCCGGGACTAGCGGGATCCTACGAGCAGTACTTC.

J is TRBJ2-2 and V is TRBV10-3; D gene uncertain. The V end lost 3 bases, the J end lost 5 bases, and 10 bases lay between the germline ends. This CDR3 contains 14 residues. Germline CDR1 and CDR2: ENHRY and SYGVKD. The CDR3 region is CAISERLITGELFF. The CDR3 coding sequence is TGTGCCATCAGTGAACGACTGATTACCGGGGAGCTGTTTTTT.

The chain uses TRBV5-4 and TRBJ1-1, with 8 nucleotides matching TRBD1. CDR1 is SGHNT, CDR2 YYREEE, per germline (reference sequence). This CDR3 contains 14 residues. The V and J ends lost 4 bases and 1 base, in that order; junction bases with no gene match: 3. The DNA for the CDR3 is TGTGCCAGCAGCACAGGGGGGAAGAACACTGAAGCTTTCTTT. Its protein product is CASSTGGKNTEAFF. Combining the CDR3 with reference TRBV5-4 and TRBJ1-1 gives the whole variable domain ETGVTQSPTHLIKTRGQQVTLRCSSQSGHNTVSWYQQALGQGPQFIFQYYREEENGRGNFPPRFSGLQFPNYSSELNVNALELDDSALYLCASSTGGKNTEAFFGQGTRLTVV.

The chain employs TRBV6-5 and TRBJ2-7, with 7 bases identical to TRBD2. V was clipped by 9 bases and J by 5 bases; unmatched bases: 16. CDR3 length: 15 amino acids. Germline-derived CDR1 and CDR2 are MNHEY and SVGAGI. In DNA, the CDR3 is TGTGCCAGTAGAACGGTGCGGGGGTTCCTCGACGAGCAGTACTTC. Translation gives CASRTVRGFLDEQYF.

The V gene is TRBV4-1, the J gene TRBJ1-4; maybe TRBD1 (5 bases). The CDR3 is 15 residues long. With 1 base removed from V and 7 bases from J, the gap between germline ends came to 13 bases. Germline lookup yields CDR1 MGHRA and CDR2 YSYEKL. Here the CDR3 DNA reads TGCGCCAGCAGCCAAGTAGGGGCGACGGCTGAAAAACTGTTTTTT. Residues: CASSQVGATAEKLFF.

V gene TRBV5-6 combines with J gene TRBJ2-3, with unresolved D. Trimming left V 0 bases short and J 10 bases short, with 12 bases between. The CDR3 sequence is 13 residues long. CDR1 is SGHDT and CDR2 is YYEEEE in the germline V gene. As DNA, the CDR3 is TGTGCCAGCAGCTTGGTCCCGGGTCCCGCGCAGTATTTT. It specifies CASSLVPGPAQYF.

The chain recombines TRBV5-1 with TRBJ1-2, with D maybe TRBD1 (6 bases). Between the trimmed V and J ends, which lost 0 bases and 1 base, there was a span of 10 bases. The germline CDR1 and CDR2 sequences are SGHRS and YFSETQ. CDR3 length: 15 amino acids. CDR3 nucleotides: TGCGCCAGCAGCTTGGACGGACAGCATAACTATGGCTACACCTTC. The encoded protein is CASSLDGQHNYGYTF.

This sequence joins TRBV5-1 and TRBJ2-3; 8 bases agree with TRBD2. This CDR3 has 16 amino acids. The V gene's germline CDR1 is SGHRS and CDR2 YFSETQ. The V and J ends lost 4 bases and 0 bases, in that order; junction bases with no gene match: 7. The CDR3 nucleotides are TGCGCCAGCAGCACAACTAGCGGAGAGAGCACAGATACGCAGTATTTT. It yields the protein CASSTTSGESTDTQYF.

The chain uses TRBV7-9 and TRBJ2-1; 13 nucleotides match TRBD2. Losses at the gene ends were 1 base for V and 8 bases for J; bases not matched to a gene: 5. The germline V gene has CDR1 SEHNR and CDR2 FQNEAQ (reference sequence). This CDR3 comprises 16 residues. CDR3 region: CASSLGRTSGSDEQFF. The CDR3 DNA reads as TGTGCCAGCAGCTTAGGAAGGACTAGCGGGAGCGATGAGCAGTTCTTC.

Points on this clone: This same CDR3 is encoded by further DNA sequences in the sample. The V gene is TRBV5-1, the J gene TRBJ2-7, with no clear D. The CDR3 extends over 12 amino acids. Germline CDR1 reads SGHRS; CDR2 reads YFSETQ. The V end lost 0 bases, the J end lost 6 bases, and 7 bases lay between the germline ends. The chain's CDR3 is CASSLEVGEQYF. In DNA form, the CDR3 reads TGCGCCAGCAGCTTGGAGGTCGGCGAGCAGTACTTC.